One sample yielded the 30 T cell receptor beta chains listed below, sequenced in a study of blood T cell repertoires in COVID-19. Sequencing used immunoSEQ multiplex PCR; TCRdb keeps in-frame clones, though not all of them. The sample consists of 100,000 to 150,000 clones, around 90% of them appearing once. Sequenced input: peripheral blood. The receptors here all came from a human donor in a cohort sampled during active COVID-19.

The J gene is TRBJ2-7, the V gene TRBV6-6; a weak D match, TRBD2 (5 bases). The CDR3 is 13 amino acids. Germline-derived CDR1 and CDR2 are MNHNY and SVGAGI (reference sequence). The V end lost 7 bases, the J end lost 2 bases, and 12 bases lay between the germline ends. DNA for the CDR3: TGTGCCAGCACCCCTAGCCATGCCTACGAGCAGTACTTC. It translates to CASTPSHAYEQYF.

The rearrangement links TRBV29-1 to TRBJ1-2; 9 nucleotides line up with TRBD1. Germline loops: CDR1 SQVTM, CDR2 ANQGSEA. Losses at the gene ends were 7 bases for V and 7 bases for J; bases not matched to a gene: 10. The CDR3 runs to 13 residues. CDR3 protein: CSGDTGTGLGYTF. For the CDR3, the DNA is TGCAGCGGAGATACCGGGACAGGGCTTGGCTACACCTTC.

This chain links TRBV5-1 with TRBJ1-1; 7 positions match TRBD1. Germline V gene sequence: CDR1 SGHRS, CDR2 YFSETQ. The CDR3 loop spans 16 amino acids. V lost 3 bases, J lost 0 bases, and 8 bases stayed unmatched. The CDR3 nucleotides are TGCGCCAGCAGCTGGACAGGTTCGTTCATGAACACTGAAGCTTTCTTT. It specifies CASSWTGSFMNTEAFF. The variable domain in full, with the rest retrieved from reference TRBV5-1 and TRBJ1-1, is KAGVTQTPRYLIKTRGQQVTLSCSPISGHRSVSWYQQTPGQGLQFLFEYFSETQRNKGNFPGRFSGRQFSNSRSEMNVSTLELGDSALYLCASSWTGSFMNTEAFFGQGTRLTVV.

The rearrangement uses TRBV7-9 and TRBJ2-5, with 9 bases that match TRBD2. The CDR3 contains 16 residues. From germline, CDR1 is SEHNR and CDR2 FQNEAQ (reference sequence). V lost 4 bases and J lost 5; bases outside the gene matches: 11. The CDR3 reads CASSSPVAGADETQYF. Here the CDR3 DNA reads TGTGCCAGCAGCTCGCCGGTAGCGGGGGCCGACGAGACCCAGTACTTC. The variable domain in full, with the rest retrieved from reference TRBV7-9 and TRBJ2-5, is DTGVSQNPRHKITKRGQNVTFRCDPISEHNRLYWYRQTLGQGPEFLTYFQNEAQLEKSRLLSDRFSAERPKGSFSTLEIQRTEQGDSAMYLCASSSPVAGADETQYFGPGTRLLVL.

This chain connects TRBV19 to TRBJ1-5, with 8 bases aligning to TRBD1. From germline, CDR1 is LNHDA and CDR2 SQIVND (reference sequence). Trimming cost V 7 bases and J 6 bases; bases outside gene matches: 14. The CDR3 has 16 amino acids. CDR3 sequence (DNA): TGTGCCAGTATGGGCTGGGGCAGGGGGCTTGGTCAGCCCCAGCATTTT. Translation: CASMGWGRGLGQPQHF.

The gene calls are TRBV14 and TRBJ1-2; unclear D gene. Trimming shortened V by 5 bases and J by 4 bases, and 11 bases separated the two germline ends. Germline CDR1 and CDR2: SGHDN and FVKESK. The length of the CDR3 is 13 residues. This CDR3 reads CASSGLHVYGYTF. In DNA, the CDR3 is TGTGCCAGCAGCGGGCTACATGTCTATGGCTACACCTTC.

The chain couples TRBV4-1 to TRBJ2-3, with D hard to call. The germline CDR1 and CDR2 sequences are MGHRA and YSYEKL. This CDR3 is 16 amino acids long. Trimming removed 1 base at V and 0 bases at J, with 11 bases between. The CDR3 sequence is CASSQGGGASTDTQYF. The CDR3 DNA follows: TGCGCCAGCAGCCAAGGAGGTGGTGCTAGCACAGATACGCAGTATTTT.

V usage is TRBV5-1 and J usage is TRBJ2-3; 8 bases are shared with TRBD2. There are 16 residues in the CDR3. In germline, CDR1 is SGHRS, CDR2 YFSETQ. With V trimmed by 0 bases and J by 8 bases, 11 bases remained unmatched. The CDR3 nucleotides are TGCGCCAGCAGCTTGGACGGCGGGGGGCCGGGGGGTACGCAGTATTTT. Translation gives CASSLDGGGPGGTQYF.

The chain combines TRBV3-1 (or the pseudogene TRBV3-2) with TRBJ2-1; 7 bases are shared with TRBD2. The V gene's germline CDR1 is LGHDT and CDR2 YNNKEL (reference sequence). The CDR3 is made up of 15 amino acids. The J segment lost 0 bases and the V segment lost 6 bases, leaving 5 bases of the junction unmatched. CDR3 sequence reads: CASSKAGSSYNEQFF. The CDR3 DNA sequence: TGTGCCAGCAGTAAAGCGGGGAGCTCCTACAATGAGCAGTTCTTC.

This clone was counted between two and nine times. The genes are TRBV27 and TRBJ1-6; 7 nucleotides agree with TRBD1. Germline trimming cut 5 bases from V and 6 bases from J; bases unmatched to any gene: 4. Germline CDR1 and CDR2: MNHEY and SMNVEV (reference sequence). The CDR3 contains 14 residues. The CDR3 here is CASSVTGVNSPLHF. For the CDR3, the DNA is TGTGCCAGCAGTGTCACAGGGGTTAATTCACCCCTCCACTTT.

The chain recombines TRBV10-3 with TRBJ2-2; 11 bases match TRBD2. Germline trimming cut 11 bases from V and 10 bases from J; bases unmatched to any gene: 12. Germline-derived CDR1 and CDR2 are ENHRY and SYGVKD. This CDR3 has 14 amino acids. This CDR3 is CAPIGGTSGPELFF. The CDR3 nucleotides are TGTGCCCCAATAGGAGGGACTAGCGGCCCGGAGCTGTTTTTT.

The J gene is TRBJ2-2, the V gene TRBV9, with a tentative D call TRBD1 (7 bases). The CDR3 has 16 amino acids. V lost 2 bases, J lost 2 bases, and 13 bases lay in between. Germline V gene sequence: CDR1 SGDLS, CDR2 YYNGEE. Here the CDR3 DNA reads TGTGCCAGCAGCGTCCAGGGGGGTATCAACACCGGGGAGCTGTTTTTT. It is translated as CASSVQGGINTGELFF.

The chain joins TRBV3-1 (or the pseudogene TRBV3-2) to TRBJ2-7; TRBD2 aligns across 10 bases. Germline trimming cut 0 bases from V and 7 bases from J; bases unmatched to any gene: 9. Germline V gene sequence: CDR1 LGHDT, CDR2 YNNKEL (reference sequence). This CDR3 spans 16 amino acids. The CDR3 DNA sequence: TGTGCCAGCAGCCAAGAGCTAGCGGGAGTTTATACGGAGCAGTACTTC. Its translation is CASSQELAGVYTEQYF.

This chain links TRBV30 with TRBJ1-5; no reliable D call. In germline, CDR1 is GTSNPN, CDR2 SVGIG (reference sequence). The V gene lost 1 base and the J gene lost 5 bases, with 9 bases spanning the gap. This CDR3 is 13 amino acids long. The CDR3 region is CAWSAGKDQPQHF. As DNA, the CDR3 is TGTGCCTGGAGTGCCGGGAAGGATCAGCCCCAGCATTTT.

The rearrangement joins TRBV29-1 to TRBJ2-5; 9 bases match TRBD2. This CDR3 spans 16 amino acids. J lost 7 bases, V lost 2 bases, and 14 bases had no gene match. Germline V gives CDR1 SQVTM, CDR2 ANQGSEA. This CDR3 reads CSVERPGLAGEGTQYF. CDR3 DNA: TGCAGCGTTGAAAGACCGGGACTAGCAGGAGAGGGGACCCAGTACTTC. The full variable domain, with the rest looked up from reference TRBV29-1 and TRBJ2-5, is SAVISQKPSRDICQRGTSLTIQCQVDSQVTMMFWYRQQPGQSLTLIATANQGSEATYESGFVIDKFPISRPNLTFSTLTVSNMSPEDSSIYLCSVERPGLAGEGTQYFGPGTRLLVL.

The gene calls are TRBV19 and TRBJ1-1, with 9 bases that match TRBD1. The CDR3 runs to 14 residues. Germline values: CDR1 LNHDA, CDR2 SQIVND (reference sequence). V was pared by 4 bases and J by 5 bases, with 5 bases of the junction left unmatched. CDR3 in DNA: TGTGCCAGTAGTACGGGACAGGGCCGGACTGAAGCTTTCTTT. It encodes CASSTGQGRTEAFF.

The chain combines TRBV28 with TRBJ2-7; the D is unclear. CDR1 is MDHEN, CDR2 SYDVKM, per germline. The V end lost 2 bases, the J end lost 3 bases, and 5 bases lay between the germline ends. The CDR3 contains 12 residues. DNA for the CDR3: TGTGCCAGCAGTTTAAGAGTCTACGAGCAGTACTTC. Its translation: CASSLRVYEQYF.

The CDR3 DNA sequence: TGTGCCAGCAGTCGACAGCAGAATTCCTACGAGCAGTACTTC. It codes for CASSRQQNSYEQYF. J is TRBJ2-7 and V is TRBV27; D possibly corresponds to TRBD1 (5 bases). There are 14 residues in the CDR3. Germline assignment: CDR1 MNHEY and CDR2 SMNVEV (reference sequence). The germline V and J ends were trimmed by 5 bases and 1 base, with 12 bases remaining between them.

The chain recombines TRBV24-1 with TRBJ2-7; D is undetermined. This CDR3 spans 19 amino acids. Trimming took 8 bases from V and 0 from J, leaving 28 bases between them. In germline, CDR1 is KGHDR, CDR2 SFDVKD. In nucleotides, the CDR3 is TGTGCCACCAATCGAACCTTATTGGAGTCCTTGTCAGCCTCCTACGAGCAGTACTTC. Protein sequence: CATNRTLLESLSASYEQYF.

V is TRBV18 and J is TRBJ1-5; 8 positions agree with TRBD1. Germline V gene sequence: CDR1 KGHSH, CDR2 LQKENI. J lost 7 bases, V lost 2 bases, and 7 bases had no gene match. The CDR3 contains 15 residues. CDR3 sequence: CASSPTGGTEQPQHF. The CDR3 DNA is TGTGCCAGCTCACCAACAGGGGGAACGGAACAGCCCCAGCATTTT. The full variable domain, completed using reference TRBV18 and TRBJ1-5, is NAGVMQNPRHLVRRRGQEARLRCSPMKGHSHVYWYRQLPEEGLKFMVYLQKENIIDESGMPKERFSAEFPKEGPSILRIQQVVRGDSAAYFCASSPTGGTEQPQHFGDGTRLSIL.

This chain connects TRBV5-1 to TRBJ2-7, with TRBD1 as a possible D gene (6 bases). From germline, CDR1 is SGHRS and CDR2 YFSETQ. CDR3 size: 14 residues. The V gene lost 4 bases and the J gene lost 2 bases, with 13 bases spanning the gap. In nucleotides, the CDR3 is TGCGCCAGCAGCCCCGGGACACTTACCTACGAGCAGTACTTC. Translating it yields CASSPGTLTYEQYF.

The rearrangement uses TRBV9 and TRBJ2-1, with 10 bases identical to TRBD2. Germline V gene data show CDR1 as SGDLS and CDR2 as YYNGEE. The ends lost 1 base at V and 7 bases at J; junction bases unmatched: 8. The CDR3 contains 16 residues. The CDR3 loop is CASSVPTSGDTNEQFF. As DNA, the CDR3 is TGTGCCAGCAGCGTACCCACTAGCGGGGATACTAATGAGCAGTTCTTC.

The rearrangement uses TRBV19 and TRBJ2-7; TRBD2 might be the D (5 bases). Between the trimmed V and J ends, which lost 1 base and 7 bases, there was a span of 14 bases. Per germline, CDR1 LNHDA and CDR2 SQIVND (reference sequence). The CDR3 length is 14 residues. The CDR3 bases are TGTGCCAGTAGTATAGCCCGAGGACCGGGAGAGCAGTACTTC. It yields the protein CASSIARGPGEQYF.

This sequence joins TRBV11-2 and TRBJ1-6, with D possibly TRBD1 on 6 matching bases. The CDR3 consists of 16 residues. Per the germline V gene, CDR1 is SGHAT and CDR2 is FQNNGV. Deletions cut 4 bases from V and 5 bases from J, with 15 bases between. CDR3 sequence (DNA): TGTGCCAGCAGCTCACCGACAGGAGTTAATAATTCACCCCTCCACTTT. Translated: CASSSPTGVNNSPLHF.

This clone has a handful of counts. The chain employs TRBV7-9 and TRBJ2-5; a weak D match, TRBD2 (5 bases). CDR3 length equals 12 residues. Germline V gives CDR1 SEHNR, CDR2 FQNEAQ (reference sequence). Trimming removed 1 base from V and 7 bases from J, with 7 bases in between. CDR3 DNA: TGTGCCAGCAGCTTAGTAGAGGGGACCCAGTACTTC. It encodes CASSLVEGTQYF.

The chain joins TRBV2 to TRBJ1-2; 7 bases match TRBD1. Germline V gives CDR1 SNHLY, CDR2 FYNNEI. V lost 7 bases, J lost 4 bases, and 12 bases stayed unmatched. The CDR3 has 15 residues. The CDR3 here is CASNLQTGISYGYTF. The CDR3, as DNA: TGTGCCAGCAATTTACAGACAGGGATTTCCTATGGCTACACCTTC.

The chain joins TRBV5-1 to TRBJ2-4; 10 nucleotides match TRBD1. Germline CDR1 SGHRS, CDR2 YFSETQ. Trimming took 0 bases from V and 1 from J; bases not matched to a gene: 4. The CDR3 is 17 residues long. CDR3 nucleotides: TGCGCCAGCAGCTTGGGGGGACAGGGGACGGCCAAAAACATTCAGTACTTC. Translated, it gives CASSLGGQGTAKNIQYF.

This chain connects TRBV5-5 to TRBJ2-7; 10 nucleotides match TRBD2. The CDR3 covers 14 residues. After removal of 5 bases from V and 2 bases from J, the junction contained 4 bases not matched to a gene. The V gene's germline CDR1 is SGHKS and CDR2 YYEKEE (reference sequence). The CDR3: CASRGLAVPYEQYF. In DNA, the CDR3 is TGTGCCAGCAGAGGACTAGCGGTCCCCTACGAGCAGTACTTC.

CDR3 sequence: CASSLAPRGSRLDTQYF. The CDR3 nucleotides are TGTGCCAGCAGCTTAGCCCCCAGGGGTTCAAGGTTAGATACGCAGTATTTT. The V gene is TRBV7-9, the J gene TRBJ2-3; TRBD1 is a possible D gene (6 bases). Germline CDR1 SEHNR, CDR2 FQNEAQ (reference sequence). The CDR3 covers 17 residues. V was shortened by 0 bases and J by 5 bases, with 18 bases between the two germline ends.

The V and J genes are TRBV21-1 and TRBJ2-7; the D segment call TRBD1 is taken from the table without a DNA check. TRBV21-1 is assigned pseudogene status. The CDR3 runs to 14 residues. The CDR3 is CASSKGGQVVAQYF. Written as DNA, the CDR3 is TGTGCCAGCAGCAAAGGGGGACAGGTTGTCGCGCAGTACTTC.